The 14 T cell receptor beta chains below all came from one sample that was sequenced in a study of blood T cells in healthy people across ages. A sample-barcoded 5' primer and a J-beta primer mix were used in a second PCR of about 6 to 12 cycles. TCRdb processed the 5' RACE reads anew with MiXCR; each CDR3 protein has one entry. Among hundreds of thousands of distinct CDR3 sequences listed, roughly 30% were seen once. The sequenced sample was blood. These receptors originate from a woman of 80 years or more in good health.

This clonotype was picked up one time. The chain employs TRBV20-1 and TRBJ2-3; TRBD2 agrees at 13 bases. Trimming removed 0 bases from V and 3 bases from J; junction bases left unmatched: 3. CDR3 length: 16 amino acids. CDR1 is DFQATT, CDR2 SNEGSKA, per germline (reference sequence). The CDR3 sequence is CSARDRTSGRTDTQYF. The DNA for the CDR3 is TGCAGTGCTAGAGACCGGACTAGCGGGAGAACAGATACGCAGTATTTT.

The CDR3 protein is CASSLGQGPTEAFF. CDR3 nucleotides: TGTGCCAGCAGTTTGGGGCAGGGGCCCACTGAAGCTTTCTTT. The chain has TRBV6-2 or TRBV6-3 and TRBJ1-1; a weak D match, TRBD1 (6 bases). The germline gives CDR1 MNHEY, CDR2 SVGEGT. The V end was cut by 4 bases, the J end by 4 bases, with 13 bases between. CDR3 length: 14 residues.

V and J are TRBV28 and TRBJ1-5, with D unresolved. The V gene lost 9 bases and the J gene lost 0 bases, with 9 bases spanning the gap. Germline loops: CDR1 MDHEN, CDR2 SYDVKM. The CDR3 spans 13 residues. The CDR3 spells CASRRNSNQPQHF. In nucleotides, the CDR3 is TGTGCCAGTCGACGGAATAGCAATCAGCCCCAGCATTTT.

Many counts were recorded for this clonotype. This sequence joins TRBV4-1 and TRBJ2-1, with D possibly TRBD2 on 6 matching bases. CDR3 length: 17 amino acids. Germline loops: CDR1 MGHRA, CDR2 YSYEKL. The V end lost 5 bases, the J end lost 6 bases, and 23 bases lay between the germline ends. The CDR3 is CASSSETDVTRGNEQFF. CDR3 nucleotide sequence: TGCGCCAGCAGCTCAGAGACGGACGTGACTAGGGGCAATGAGCAGTTCTTC.

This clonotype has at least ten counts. CDR3 nucleotides: TGCGCCAGCAGCCCTGGGCCGGGACACAACTCTGGGGCCAACGTCCTGACTTTC. Translated, it gives CASSPGPGHNSGANVLTF. This chain connects TRBV5-1 to TRBJ2-6, with D possibly being TRBD1 (6 bases). The V gene's germline CDR1 is SGHRS and CDR2 YFSETQ. The V gene lost 4 bases and the J gene lost 0 bases, with 17 bases spanning the gap. The CDR3 runs to 18 residues.

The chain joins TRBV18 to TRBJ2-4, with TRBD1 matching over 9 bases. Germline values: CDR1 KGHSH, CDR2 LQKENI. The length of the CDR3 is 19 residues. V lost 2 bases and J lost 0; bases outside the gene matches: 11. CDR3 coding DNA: TGTGCCAGCTCACCAGTTCTTGGACAGGGGAGGGCAGCCAAAAACATTCAGTACTTC. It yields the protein CASSPVLGQGRAAKNIQYF.

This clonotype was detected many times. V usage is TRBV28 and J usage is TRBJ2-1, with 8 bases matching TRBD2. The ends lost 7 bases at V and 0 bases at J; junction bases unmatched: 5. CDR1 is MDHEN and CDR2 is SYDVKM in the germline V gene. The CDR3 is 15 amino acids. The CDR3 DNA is TGTGCCAGCACCACCGGGGGGGGCTCCTACAATGAGCAGTTCTTC. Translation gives CASTTGGGSYNEQFF.

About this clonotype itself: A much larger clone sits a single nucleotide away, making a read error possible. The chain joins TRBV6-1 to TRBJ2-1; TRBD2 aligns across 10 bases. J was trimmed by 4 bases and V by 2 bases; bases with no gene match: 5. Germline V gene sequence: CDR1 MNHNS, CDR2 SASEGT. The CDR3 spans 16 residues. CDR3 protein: CASSEQAAGGYNEQFF. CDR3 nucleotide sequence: TGTGCCAGCAGTGAACAGGCAGCGGGGGGGTACAATGAGCAGTTCTTC.

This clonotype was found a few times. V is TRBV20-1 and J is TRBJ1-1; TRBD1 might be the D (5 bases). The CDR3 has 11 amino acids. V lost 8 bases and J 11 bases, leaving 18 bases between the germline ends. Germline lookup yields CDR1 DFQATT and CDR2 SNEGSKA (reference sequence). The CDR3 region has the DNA TGCAGTCTAATCAAGGGGATGTGGGCTTTCTTT. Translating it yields CSLIKGMWAFF.

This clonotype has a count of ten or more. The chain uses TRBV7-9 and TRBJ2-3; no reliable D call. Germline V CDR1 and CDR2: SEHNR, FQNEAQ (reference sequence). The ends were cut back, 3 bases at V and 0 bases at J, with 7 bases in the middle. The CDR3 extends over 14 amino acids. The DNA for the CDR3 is TGTGCCAGCAGCTTTGCGGCTAGCACAGATACGCAGTATTTT. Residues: CASSFAASTDTQYF.

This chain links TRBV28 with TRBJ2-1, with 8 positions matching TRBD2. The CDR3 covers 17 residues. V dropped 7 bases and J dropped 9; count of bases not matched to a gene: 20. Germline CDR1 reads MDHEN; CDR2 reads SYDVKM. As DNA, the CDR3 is TGTGCCAGCACCGTTTTTGGCTTAGCGGGGTCGGAGGGTGAGCAGTTCTTC. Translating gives CASTVFGLAGSEGEQFF.

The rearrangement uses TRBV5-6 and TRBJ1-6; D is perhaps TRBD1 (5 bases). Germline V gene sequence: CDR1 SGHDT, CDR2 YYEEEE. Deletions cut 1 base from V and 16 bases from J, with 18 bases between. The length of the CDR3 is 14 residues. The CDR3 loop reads CASSLRAVQARLHF. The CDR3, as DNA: TGTGCCAGCAGCTTGCGGGCAGTACAGGCCCGACTCCACTTT.

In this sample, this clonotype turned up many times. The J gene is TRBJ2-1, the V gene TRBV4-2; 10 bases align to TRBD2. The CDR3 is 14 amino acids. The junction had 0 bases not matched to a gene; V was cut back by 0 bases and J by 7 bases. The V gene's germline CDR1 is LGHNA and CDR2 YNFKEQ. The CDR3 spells CASSQELAGNEQFF. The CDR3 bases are TGTGCCAGCAGCCAAGAACTAGCGGGGAATGAGCAGTTCTTC.

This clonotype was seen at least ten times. The CDR3, as DNA: TGCAGCGTTGAAGTGGGAGACAGCTACGAGCAGTACTTC. It encodes CSVEVGDSYEQYF. The chain has TRBV29-1 and TRBJ2-7; D tentatively reads TRBD1 or TRBD2 (5 bases each). The CDR3 is made up of 13 amino acids. V was trimmed by 1 base and J by 3 bases, leaving 10 bases between them. Germline V gene sequence: CDR1 SQVTM, CDR2 ANQGSEA.